This TCR beta chain was identified in a study of blood T cell repertoires in COVID-19. Study context: Sites across the United States, Italy and Spain contributed samples from acute and convalescent COVID-19. From T cells, B-cell-depleted T cells, or PBMCs came the material, which was cDNA or gDNA.

Original processing methods: Estimation of nucleated cell counts relied on the amplification of reference gene primers. The data were produced by immunoSEQ multiplex PCR, yet TCRdb's version contains in-frame clones alone and is incomplete. V, J and clone size are those of that table, while D and trimming were read from the DNA. The sample holds approximately 260,000 clones, 65% to 80% seen once. The V end was cut by 0 bases, the J end by 7 bases, with 14 bases between. Germline V gene lookup returns CDR1 SGHNT and CDR2 YYREEE (reference sequence). This CDR3 spans 16 amino acids. The chain recombines TRBV5-4 with TRBJ1-6, with D unresolved. This TCR was sampled from a woman between 35 and 50 years old with active or convalescent COVID-19. The material sequenced was peripheral blood. CDR3: CASSLEPAGSNSPLHF. In DNA, the CDR3 is TGTGCCAGCAGCTTGGAACCAGCAGGATCCAATTCACCCCTCCACTTT.